These T cell receptor beta chains were read from a single sample in a study of blood T cell repertoires in COVID-19. Produced via immunoSEQ multiplex PCR; TCRdb's table is partial and in-frame only. In the table there are just over 20,000 clones, around 86% of which are singletons. Specimen: peripheral blood. Every receptor here comes from a man aged 50 to 60 with active COVID-19. Both conserved end residues are part of each CDR3. The D gene is left open where the match is weak. Clone size appears in some rows only: once, few, many, or a class for an expanded clone.

cdr3_nt cdr3_aa clone_size j_call d_call v_call cdr3_length
TGTGCCAGCTCAAAAGGACAGGCGAGCAATCAGCCCCAGCATTTT CASSKGQASNQPQHF few TRBJ1-5 TRBD1 TRBV18 15
TGTGCCAGCACCAGACTAGCGGGGGAACGTGGGGCCAACGTCCTGACTTTC CASTRLAGERGANVLTF - TRBJ2-6 TRBD2 TRBV5-6 17
TGTGCCAGCAGCTTAAGTAGGACAGGGGAGCCACACACTGAAGCTTTCTTT CASSLSRTGEPHTEAFF - TRBJ1-1 TRBD1 TRBV7-2 17
TGCGCCAGCAGCTTGGACAGGCCGAACACTGAAGCTTTCTTT CASSLDRPNTEAFF - TRBJ1-1 - TRBV5-1 14
TGTGCCAGCAGTGAAGCGCTTGGGAGCCAAGAGACCCAGTACTTC CASSEALGSQETQYF once TRBJ2-5 - TRBV2 15
TGCGCCAGCAGTGGGCAGGGGGCTCACGAGCAGTACTTC CASSGQGAHEQYF once TRBJ2-7 TRBD1 TRBV5-1 13
TGTGCCAGCAGCCCCAGGGCGATGAACACTGAAGCTTTCTTT CASSPRAMNTEAFF few TRBJ1-1 - TRBV5-4 14
TGTGCCTGGAGTCGAACTAGCGGGTTTCAAGAGACCCAGTACTTC CAWSRTSGFQETQYF - TRBJ2-5 TRBD2 TRBV30 15
TGCGCCAGCAGCCTCGGGAGGGGGCTCTCCTACAATGAGCAGTTCTTC CASSLGRGLSYNEQFF once TRBJ2-1 - TRBV5-1 16
TGCGCCAGCGCAGAACCCACAGATACGCAGTATTTT CASAEPTDTQYF - TRBJ2-3 - TRBV5-1 12
TGCGCCAGCAGCCAAGGCGAGAAGACCCAGTACTTC CASSQGEKTQYF - TRBJ2-5 - TRBV4-1 12
TGTGCCAGCAGCCGACAGGGAGAGACCCAGTACTTC CASSRQGETQYF - TRBJ2-5 TRBD1 TRBV7-2 12
TGCGCCAGCAGCTTACGCGACAGCAAGAGAGAGACCCAGTACTTC CASSLRDSKRETQYF - TRBJ2-5 - TRBV5-1 15
TGCGCCAGCAGCCAAGTGACAGGACTCCCGAACACTGAAGCTTTCTTT CASSQVTGLPNTEAFF - TRBJ1-1 - TRBV4-1 16
TGTGCCAGCAGCTCTAGGGGGGATACGCAGTATTTT CASSSRGDTQYF few TRBJ2-3 - TRBV9 12
TGTGCCAGCAGCTTTAGCGGGGAAGAGACCCAGTACTTC CASSFSGEETQYF - TRBJ2-5 TRBD2 TRBV5-6 13
TGTGCCTGGGGACAGGGTTACTACAATGAGCAGTTCTTC CAWGQGYYNEQFF - TRBJ2-1 TRBD1 TRBV30 13
TGTGCCAGCTCACCCAACGGGGATCAGCCCCAGCATTTT CASSPNGDQPQHF - TRBJ1-5 - TRBV18 13
TGTGCCAGCAGCCAAGATCAAGCGGCCCCCTACGAGCAGTACTTC CASSQDQAAPYEQYF once TRBJ2-7 - TRBV3-1/TRBV3-2 15
TGTGCCAGCAGTTTATTGGCGAAGGGGGCTAATGAAAAACTGTTTTTT CASSLLAKGANEKLFF once TRBJ1-4 - TRBV27 16